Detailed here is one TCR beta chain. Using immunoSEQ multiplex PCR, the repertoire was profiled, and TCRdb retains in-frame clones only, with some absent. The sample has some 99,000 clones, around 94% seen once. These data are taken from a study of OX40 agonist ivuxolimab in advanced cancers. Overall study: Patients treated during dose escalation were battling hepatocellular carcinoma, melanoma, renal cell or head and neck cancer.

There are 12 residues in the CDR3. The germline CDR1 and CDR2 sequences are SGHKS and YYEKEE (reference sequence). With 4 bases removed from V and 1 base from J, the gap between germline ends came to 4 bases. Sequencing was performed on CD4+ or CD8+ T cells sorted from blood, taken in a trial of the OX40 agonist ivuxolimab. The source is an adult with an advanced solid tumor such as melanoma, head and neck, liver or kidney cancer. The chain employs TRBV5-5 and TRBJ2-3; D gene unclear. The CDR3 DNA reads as TGTGCCAGCAGCGGGGGCACAGATACGCAGTATTTT. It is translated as CASSGGTDTQYF.